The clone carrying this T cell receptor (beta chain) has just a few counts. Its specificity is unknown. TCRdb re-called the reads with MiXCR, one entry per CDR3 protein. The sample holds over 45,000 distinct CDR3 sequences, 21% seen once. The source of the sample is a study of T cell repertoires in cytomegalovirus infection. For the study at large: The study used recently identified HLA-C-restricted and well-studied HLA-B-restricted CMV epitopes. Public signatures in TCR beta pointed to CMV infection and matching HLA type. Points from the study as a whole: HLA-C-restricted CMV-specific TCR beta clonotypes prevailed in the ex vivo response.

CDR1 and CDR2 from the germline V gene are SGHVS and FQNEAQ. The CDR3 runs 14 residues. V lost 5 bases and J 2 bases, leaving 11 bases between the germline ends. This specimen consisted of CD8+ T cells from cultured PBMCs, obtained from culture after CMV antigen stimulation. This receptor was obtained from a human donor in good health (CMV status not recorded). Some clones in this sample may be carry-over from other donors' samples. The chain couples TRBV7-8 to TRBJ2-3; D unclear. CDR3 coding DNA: TGTGCCAGCAGCGCAACCGGTCTCACAGATACGCAGTATTTT. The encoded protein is CASSATGLTDTQYF.